A selection of T cell receptor beta chains follows, all from one sample in a study of T cell repertoires in cytomegalovirus infection. TCRdb processed the reads anew with MiXCR; each CDR3 protein has one entry. The table records 150,000 to 200,000 distinct CDR3 sequences, about 28% of them present only once. Sample: PBMCs. All receptors derive from a human donor in good health (CMV status not recorded). Some clones in this sample may be carry-over from other donors' samples. The CDR3 runs from the conserved cysteine through the conserved F or W. The order of the fields is D gene, V gene, clone size, J gene, CDR3 length, CDR3 protein, CDR3 DNA. D genes are given only for firm matches. Size is omitted from some rows. Given values are once, few, many or a class for expanded clones.

D gene: -; V gene: TRBV7-2; clone size: few; J gene: TRBJ1-1; CDR3 length: 15; CDR3 protein: CASSLRAGERTEAFF; CDR3 DNA: TGTGCCAGCAGCTTAAGGGCGGGCGAGAGAACTGAAGCTTTCTTT
D gene: TRBD1; V gene: TRBV19; clone size: -; J gene: TRBJ1-5; CDR3 length: 14; CDR3 protein: CASERGQGNQPQHF; CDR3 DNA: TGTGCCAGTGAACGCGGACAGGGCAATCAGCCCCAGCATTTT
D gene: TRBD1; V gene: TRBV6-6; clone size: -; J gene: TRBJ1-1; CDR3 length: 14; CDR3 protein: CASSSIPGQGEAFF; CDR3 DNA: TGTGCCAGCAGTTCCATACCGGGACAGGGTGAAGCTTTCTTT
D gene: -; V gene: TRBV6-2/TRBV6-3; clone size: -; J gene: TRBJ1-1; CDR3 length: 14; CDR3 protein: CASRPTGIGTEAFF; CDR3 DNA: TGTGCCAGCAGACCCACAGGGATCGGCACTGAAGCTTTCTTT
D gene: TRBD1; V gene: TRBV12-3/TRBV12-4; clone size: once; J gene: TRBJ1-2; CDR3 length: 15; CDR3 protein: CASSPRQGLNYGYTF; CDR3 DNA: TGTGCCAGCAGTCCTCGACAGGGGTTGAACTATGGCTACACCTTC
D gene: TRBD1; V gene: TRBV7-2; clone size: many; J gene: TRBJ1-6; CDR3 length: 14; CDR3 protein: CASRRTGAGSPLHF; CDR3 DNA: TGTGCCAGCAGACGTACAGGGGCAGGATCACCCCTCCACTTT
D gene: -; V gene: TRBV11-2; clone size: -; J gene: TRBJ1-4; CDR3 length: 14; CDR3 protein: CASSWTSANEKLFF; CDR3 DNA: TGTGCCAGCAGCTGGACATCGGCTAATGAAAAACTGTTTTTT
D gene: -; V gene: TRBV29-1; clone size: -; J gene: TRBJ1-1; CDR3 length: 13; CDR3 protein: CSVEGRVGTEAFF; CDR3 DNA: TGCAGCGTTGAGGGTAGGGTTGGCACTGAAGCTTTCTTT
D gene: TRBD1; V gene: TRBV19; clone size: few; J gene: TRBJ1-2; CDR3 length: 14; CDR3 protein: CASSTLGQGASYTF; CDR3 DNA: TGTGCCAGTAGTACCCTCGGACAGGGGGCGAGCTACACCTTC
D gene: -; V gene: TRBV11-3; clone size: -; J gene: TRBJ2-6; CDR3 length: 14; CDR3 protein: CASSPRDGANVLTF; CDR3 DNA: TGTGCCAGCAGCCCTCGAGATGGGGCCAACGTCCTGACTTTC
D gene: -; V gene: TRBV7-8; clone size: -; J gene: TRBJ2-7; CDR3 length: 13; CDR3 protein: CASSLGSAGEQYF; CDR3 DNA: TGTGCCAGCAGCTTAGGGTCGGCGGGAGAGCAGTACTTC
D gene: -; V gene: TRBV19; clone size: once; J gene: TRBJ1-1; CDR3 length: 11; CDR3 protein: CASSMAGPAFF; CDR3 DNA: TGTGCCAGTAGTATGGCAGGGCCAGCTTTCTTT
D gene: -; V gene: TRBV3-1; clone size: -; J gene: TRBJ1-1; CDR3 length: 17; CDR3 protein: CASSQARTEYINTEAFF; CDR3 DNA: TGTGCCAGCAGCCAAGCAAGGACAGAGTATATTAACACTGAAGCTTTCTTT
D gene: TRBD2; V gene: TRBV19; clone size: few; J gene: TRBJ2-1; CDR3 length: 15; CDR3 protein: CASGKEGTSGNEQFF; CDR3 DNA: TGTGCCAGTGGTAAAGAGGGGACTAGCGGCAATGAGCAGTTCTTC
D gene: TRBD2; V gene: TRBV28; clone size: many; J gene: TRBJ2-4; CDR3 length: 16; CDR3 protein: CASSQGGADLGNIQYF; CDR3 DNA: TGTGCCAGCAGTCAGGGAGGGGCGGACCTGGGAAACATTCAGTACTTC
D gene: TRBD1; V gene: TRBV7-2; clone size: many; J gene: TRBJ1-1; CDR3 length: 16; CDR3 protein: CASSLNRDRGNTEAFF; CDR3 DNA: TGTGCCAGCAGCTTAAACAGGGACAGGGGAAATACTGAAGCTTTCTTT
D gene: -; V gene: TRBV5-1; clone size: -; J gene: TRBJ1-2; CDR3 length: 12; CDR3 protein: CASSLATESYTF; CDR3 DNA: TGCGCCAGCAGCTTGGCCACAGAGAGCTACACCTTC
D gene: TRBD2; V gene: TRBV7-9; clone size: -; J gene: TRBJ2-5; CDR3 length: 17; CDR3 protein: CASSHRGLAGPQETQYF; CDR3 DNA: TGTGCCAGCAGCCACCGCGGCCTAGCGGGGCCACAAGAGACCCAGTACTTC
D gene: -; V gene: TRBV11-2; clone size: few; J gene: TRBJ2-7; CDR3 length: 14; CDR3 protein: CASSLDGFWSEQYF; CDR3 DNA: TGTGCCAGCAGCCTAGATGGGTTCTGGTCCGAGCAGTACTTC
D gene: TRBD2; V gene: TRBV2; clone size: -; J gene: TRBJ2-7; CDR3 length: 13; CDR3 protein: CASTLAVYYEQYF; CDR3 DNA: TGTGCCAGCACCCTAGCGGTATACTACGAGCAGTACTTC
D gene: -; V gene: TRBV4-1; clone size: -; J gene: TRBJ2-7; CDR3 length: 16; CDR3 protein: CASSQGFQGTIYEQYF; CDR3 DNA: TGCGCCAGCAGCCAAGGATTCCAGGGTACAATCTACGAGCAGTACTTC
D gene: TRBD1; V gene: TRBV7-2; clone size: -; J gene: TRBJ2-7; CDR3 length: 15; CDR3 protein: CASSLGGTVAHEQYF; CDR3 DNA: TGTGCCAGCAGCTTAGGAGGGACAGTAGCCCACGAGCAGTACTTC
D gene: -; V gene: TRBV10-3; clone size: -; J gene: TRBJ2-1; CDR3 length: 16; CDR3 protein: CAISEEGTNLYNEQFF; CDR3 DNA: TGTGCCATCAGTGAGGAGGGTACTAATCTCTACAATGAGCAGTTCTTC
D gene: -; V gene: TRBV7-8; clone size: -; J gene: TRBJ2-7; CDR3 length: 14; CDR3 protein: CASSLMVGADEQYF; CDR3 DNA: TGTGCCAGCAGCCTCATGGTGGGGGCAGACGAGCAGTACTTC
D gene: TRBD1; V gene: TRBV5-4; clone size: -; J gene: TRBJ1-5; CDR3 length: 14; CDR3 protein: CASSSQGQNQPQHF; CDR3 DNA: TGTGCCAGCAGCTCACAGGGGCAGAATCAGCCCCAGCATTTT
D gene: -; V gene: TRBV6-1; clone size: few; J gene: TRBJ1-1; CDR3 length: 13; CDR3 protein: CASTETRDTEAFF; CDR3 DNA: TGTGCCAGCACCGAAACCAGGGATACTGAAGCTTTCTTT
D gene: -; V gene: TRBV12-3/TRBV12-4; clone size: few; J gene: TRBJ2-7; CDR3 length: 18; CDR3 protein: CASSSSGAGKFGLVGQYF; CDR3 DNA: TGTGCCAGCAGTTCCTCGGGGGCAGGGAAGTTCGGTCTAGTGGGGCAGTACTTC
D gene: -; V gene: TRBV6-6; clone size: -; J gene: TRBJ2-7; CDR3 length: 14; CDR3 protein: CASSPPGQKYEQYF; CDR3 DNA: TGTGCCAGCAGTCCTCCGGGACAAAAGTACGAGCAGTACTTC
D gene: -; V gene: TRBV5-3; clone size: -; J gene: TRBJ2-6; CDR3 length: 19; CDR3 protein: CASSLLEAHQGSGANVLTF; CDR3 DNA: TGTGCCAGCAGCTTGCTGGAGGCACATCAGGGCTCTGGGGCCAACGTCCTGACTTTC
D gene: -; V gene: TRBV12-3/TRBV12-4; clone size: -; J gene: TRBJ1-5; CDR3 length: 13; CDR3 protein: CASTLHGNQPQHF; CDR3 DNA: TGTGCCAGCACCCTCCATGGTAATCAGCCCCAGCATTTT
D gene: TRBD1; V gene: TRBV5-8; clone size: -; J gene: TRBJ1-2; CDR3 length: 14; CDR3 protein: CASSNPDRAHGYTF; CDR3 DNA: TGTGCCAGCAGCAATCCCGACAGGGCCCATGGCTACACCTTC
D gene: TRBD2; V gene: TRBV10-3; clone size: -; J gene: TRBJ2-5; CDR3 length: 15; CDR3 protein: CAIRGERGLQETQYF; CDR3 DNA: TGTGCCATCAGGGGCGAGCGGGGGTTGCAAGAGACCCAGTACTTC
D gene: -; V gene: TRBV30; clone size: few; J gene: TRBJ2-1; CDR3 length: 16; CDR3 protein: CAWSVLGGLVDNEQFF; CDR3 DNA: TGTGCCTGGAGTGTACTGGGGGGGCTCGTGGACAATGAGCAGTTCTTC
D gene: -; V gene: TRBV30; clone size: -; J gene: TRBJ1-2; CDR3 length: 13; CDR3 protein: CAWSGASDRKAVF; CDR3 DNA: TGTGCCTGGAGTGGAGCTTCTGACAGAAAGGCCGTCTTC
D gene: -; V gene: TRBV6-2/TRBV6-3; clone size: -; J gene: TRBJ2-7; CDR3 length: 15; CDR3 protein: CASSRQLDSSYEQYF; CDR3 DNA: TGTGCCAGCAGTCGGCAATTAGACAGCTCCTACGAGCAGTACTTC
D gene: -; V gene: TRBV12-3/TRBV12-4; clone size: -; J gene: TRBJ2-7; CDR3 length: 13; CDR3 protein: CARRLYLTYEQYF; CDR3 DNA: TGTGCCAGGAGACTTTACTTGACCTACGAGCAGTACTTC
D gene: TRBD1; V gene: TRBV5-5; clone size: -; J gene: TRBJ2-7; CDR3 length: 16; CDR3 protein: CASSLAGAGGPYEQYF; CDR3 DNA: TGTGCCAGCAGCTTGGCGGGGGCAGGGGGCCCCTACGAGCAGTACTTC
D gene: -; V gene: TRBV27; clone size: -; J gene: TRBJ1-6; CDR3 length: 14; CDR3 protein: CASSPATGQGSLHF; CDR3 DNA: TGTGCCAGCAGTCCCGCGACAGGTCAGGGATCCCTCCACTTT
D gene: -; V gene: TRBV19; clone size: -; J gene: TRBJ1-1; CDR3 length: 15; CDR3 protein: CASSLTAGPNTEAFF; CDR3 DNA: TGTGCCAGTAGTCTAACCGCAGGCCCGAACACTGAAGCTTTCTTT
D gene: -; V gene: TRBV6-2/TRBV6-3; clone size: many; J gene: TRBJ1-5; CDR3 length: 19; CDR3 protein: CASSYFDSYREAANQPQHF; CDR3 DNA: TGTGCCAGCAGTTACTTCGACTCTTACAGGGAGGCGGCAAATCAGCCCCAGCATTTT
D gene: -; V gene: TRBV12-3/TRBV12-4; clone size: -; J gene: TRBJ1-1; CDR3 length: 15; CDR3 protein: CASSLSHRADTEAFF; CDR3 DNA: TGTGCCAGCAGTTTATCCCACAGGGCGGACACTGAAGCTTTCTTT
D gene: -; V gene: TRBV5-5; clone size: few; J gene: TRBJ1-2; CDR3 length: 17; CDR3 protein: CASSLSRSRVPNYGYTF; CDR3 DNA: TGTGCCAGCAGCTTATCCCGATCAAGGGTGCCGAACTATGGCTACACCTTC
D gene: TRBD2; V gene: TRBV20-1; clone size: -; J gene: TRBJ2-1; CDR3 length: 17; CDR3 protein: CSARVAGGPLFYNEQFF; CDR3 DNA: TGCAGTGCTAGAGTAGCGGGGGGGCCCTTATTCTACAATGAGCAGTTCTTC
D gene: TRBD1; V gene: TRBV24-1; clone size: few; J gene: TRBJ2-3; CDR3 length: 16; CDR3 protein: CATSESGQGHTDTQYF; CDR3 DNA: TGTGCCACCAGTGAATCGGGACAGGGCCACACAGATACGCAGTATTTT
D gene: -; V gene: TRBV2; clone size: -; J gene: TRBJ1-3; CDR3 length: 15; CDR3 protein: CASRDNGDSGNTIYF; CDR3 DNA: TGTGCCAGCAGAGACAACGGAGACTCTGGAAACACCATATATTTT